This TCR beta chain is from a study of T-cell reconstitution after alpha-beta-depleted transplantation in children listed by TCRdb under 2016. General notes on the study: Using TCR repertoire profiling, the study quantitatively followed how T-cell immune reconstitution unfolded in children after TCRalphabeta/CD19-depleted allogeneic hematopoietic cell transplantation.

This clonotype was seen more than once but under ten times. No cognate antigen has been identified for it. No much larger clone exists at a distance of one base, and base qualities are not known. V lost 0 bases and J lost 2 bases; the stretch between them is 15 bases long. The CDR3 spans 17 residues, from the cysteine through the phenylalanine. Of all the DNA, just the CDR3 is kept, 51 bases in frame from base 1. From the germline V gene, CDR1 is SGHTA and CDR2 is FQGTGA. Library method: PCR. Sequencing took place on an Illumina HiSeq 2500. To normalize quantification of the TCRbeta repertoire, the TCR libraries were built with molecular barcoding that relied on unique molecular identifiers. Using fastp at Q25 and MiXCR, TCRdb reprocessed the public reads and kept productive beta chains. CDR3 protein sequences are deduplicated, and each keeps its most common genes and DNA. The sample table records approximately 510,000 distinct CDR3 sequences; approximately 20% of these occur just once. The ten largest clones capture 3.3% of the sample.

The chain is made from TRBV7-3 and TRBJ2-3; the D gene is perhaps TRBD1 or TRBD2, each of them matching over 6 bases. Source: PBMCs from the stem cell graft donor, taken from the stem cell graft. The clonotype was recovered from a human donor who donated a stem cell graft to a child with acute lymphoblastic leukemia. The nucleotide sequence reads as follows: TGTGCCAGCAGCTTAACGACGGGGGCTGGTGACACAGATACGCAGTATTTT. Its translation is CASSLTTGAGDTDTQYF.